These T cell receptor beta chains were read from a single sample in a study of shared clonotypes between healthy human individuals. Method: immunoSEQ multiplex PCR; TCRdb's copy keeps in-frame clones and lacks some. The sample consists of hundreds of thousands of clones, 95% to 96% of them appearing once. The sequenced sample was naive CD8+ T cells sorted from blood. The receptors were sampled from a woman aged 25 to 39 in good health. The CDR3 runs from the conserved cysteine through the conserved F or W. The order of the fields is J gene, clone size, V gene, D gene, CDR3 protein, CDR3 DNA. A D gene is named only where the DNA matches it firmly. The listing skips clone size in some rows; elsewhere it reads once, few, many or a size class.

TRBJ1-1 | . | TRBV7-6 | TRBD1 | CASSLGRDRGRTEAFF | TGTGCCAGCAGCTTAGGTAGGGACAGGGGTCGGACTGAAGCTTTCTTT
TRBJ2-1 | . | TRBV4-1 | . | CASSQADGNSYNEQFF | TGCGCCAGCAGCCAAGCAGACGGGAATTCCTACAATGAGCAGTTCTTC
TRBJ2-5 | once | TRBV5-8 | TRBD1 | CASSWGARGPEATYQETQYF | TGTGCCAGCAGCTGGGGAGCCAGGGGGCCCGAAGCGACGTACCAAGAGACCCAGTACTTC
TRBJ2-1 | once | TRBV5-1 | . | CASSLEAGPSYNEQFF | TGCGCCAGCAGCTTGGAGGCGGGACCCTCCTACAATGAGCAGTTCTTC
TRBJ2-7 | . | TRBV5-1 | . | CASSLWHPYEQYF | TGCGCCAGCAGCTTGTGGCACCCCTACGAGCAGTACTTC
TRBJ1-2 | . | TRBV2 | TRBD1 | CASSQTGQGDYGYTF | TGTGCCAGCAGTCAAACTGGACAGGGGGACTATGGCTACACCTTC
TRBJ1-2 | . | TRBV4-2 | . | CASSQETGLRYGYTF | TGTGCCAGCAGCCAAGAAACAGGGCTCCGGTATGGCTACACCTTC
TRBJ2-7 | . | TRBV7-8 | . | CASSLAQGGNPFYEQYF | TGTGCCAGCAGCTTAGCGCAAGGCGGGAACCCCTTCTACGAGCAGTACTTC
TRBJ2-7 | . | TRBV5-4 | TRBD1 | CASSGGTGFEQYF | TGTGCCAGCAGCGGGGGGACAGGGTTTGAGCAGTACTTC
TRBJ1-5 | . | TRBV30 | TRBD1 | CAWSVWDRDQPQHF | TGTGCCTGGAGTGTCTGGGACAGAGATCAGCCCCAGCATTTT
TRBJ2-7 | . | TRBV5-6 | . | CASSSGTVSSYEQYF | TGTGCCAGCAGCTCTGGGACGGTGAGCTCCTACGAGCAGTACTTC
TRBJ1-1 | . | TRBV27 | . | CATGRVGTGTTEAFF | TGTGCCACCGGTCGCGTTGGTACAGGGACCACTGAAGCTTTCTTT
TRBJ1-1 | . | TRBV19 | TRBD1 | CASSTGQVTEAFF | TGTGCCAGCTCGACAGGGCAGGTCACTGAAGCTTTCTTT
TRBJ1-1 | . | TRBV30 | . | CAWSGDGGEAFF | TGTGCCTGGAGTGGGGACGGGGGGGAAGCTTTCTTT
TRBJ2-2 | . | TRBV5-1 | TRBD1 | CASSLNRGRTYEADAGELFF | TGCGCCAGCAGCTTAAACAGGGGGCGGACTTACGAAGCTGATGCCGGGGAGCTGTTTTTT
TRBJ1-1 | . | TRBV4-1 | . | CASSHNDPNTEAFF | TGCGCCAGCAGCCACAACGATCCGAACACTGAAGCTTTCTTT
TRBJ2-1 | . | TRBV28 | TRBD2 | CASRGTSGTWLLYNEQFF | TGTGCCAGCAGGGGGACTAGCGGGACCTGGCTGCTCTACAATGAGCAGTTCTTC
TRBJ2-3 | . | TRBV14 | TRBD2 | CASSQAWGVAGGPVSDTQYF | TGTGCCAGCAGCCAAGCTTGGGGAGTAGCGGGAGGGCCGGTATCAGATACGCAGTATTTT
TRBJ2-1 | . | TRBV2 | . | CASSIAGSSYNEQFF | TGTGCCAGCAGTATCGCGGGTAGCTCCTACAATGAGCAGTTCTTC
TRBJ2-7 | . | TRBV27 | TRBD2 | CASSSGTSAYEQYF | TGTGCCAGCAGTTCCGGGACTAGCGCCTACGAGCAGTACTTC
TRBJ2-7 | . | TRBV27 | . | CASSSPTRPAPNEQYF | TGTGCCAGCAGTTCACCAACTAGGCCCGCCCCGAACGAGCAGTACTTC
TRBJ1-1 | . | TRBV6-5 | . | CASSASGEGTEAFF | TGTGCCAGCAGTGCCTCGGGGGAGGGAACTGAAGCTTTCTTT
TRBJ2-5 | . | TRBV2 | . | CASNGESETQYF | TGTGCCAGCAACGGGGAGTCCGAGACCCAGTACTTC
TRBJ2-1 | . | TRBV7-9 | . | CASSSNRQTSYNEQFF | TGTGCCAGCAGCTCGAATCGACAGACCTCCTACAATGAGCAGTTCTTC
TRBJ2-7 | once | TRBV6-1 | TRBD1 | CASSDLDRGLPYEQYF | TGTGCCAGCAGTGATCTGGACAGGGGGCTACCCTACGAGCAGTACTTC
TRBJ2-5 | . | TRBV6-6 | . | CASSYSPQGPGETQYF | TGTGCCAGCAGTTACTCGCCCCAGGGGCCTGGGGAGACCCAGTACTTC
TRBJ2-7 | . | TRBV23-1 | . | CASSHQEDRHHPNEQYF | TGCGCCAGCAGTCATCAAGAGGACAGACACCACCCAAACGAGCAGTACTTC
TRBJ1-2 | . | TRBV4-2 | TRBD1 | CASSPGTGGDGYTF | TGTGCCAGCAGCCCTGGGACAGGGGGTGATGGCTACACCTTC
TRBJ2-1 | . | TRBV7-9 | TRBD1 | CASSPPTGTESSYNEQFF | TGTGCCAGCAGCCCGCCGACCGGGACAGAGAGCTCCTACAATGAGCAGTTCTTC
TRBJ1-1 | . | TRBV25-1 | . | CASSGNTEAFF | TGTGCCAGCAGTGGGAACACTGAAGCTTTCTTT
TRBJ1-1 | once | TRBV6-5 | . | CASIHRLEAFF | TGTGCCAGTATTCACAGGCTCGAAGCTTTCTTT
TRBJ1-2 | few | TRBV18 | TRBD1 | CASSPLFRDREIGRGYTF | TGTGCCAGCTCACCCCTATTCCGGGACAGGGAGATTGGCCGTGGCTACACCTTC
TRBJ2-7 | . | TRBV7-9 | . | CASSGLLTYEQYF | TGTGCCAGCAGCGGACTCTTAACCTACGAGCAGTACTTC
TRBJ2-1 | once | TRBV15 | TRBD2 | CATSREIAGSYNEQFF | TGTGCCACCAGCAGAGAGATAGCGGGCTCCTACAATGAGCAGTTCTTC
TRBJ2-7 | . | TRBV5-4 | TRBD1 | CASRVQGANYEQYF | TGTGCCAGCAGGGTCCAGGGGGCGAACTACGAGCAGTACTTC
TRBJ2-1 | . | TRBV9 | TRBD1 | CASGPTGVQAFGEQFF | TGTGCCAGCGGACCTACAGGGGTACAGGCGTTTGGCGAGCAGTTCTTC
TRBJ2-1 | . | TRBV5-1 | . | CASSLAPASGENNEQFF | TGCGCCAGCAGCTTGGCCCCGGCCAGCGGAGAAAACAATGAGCAGTTCTTC